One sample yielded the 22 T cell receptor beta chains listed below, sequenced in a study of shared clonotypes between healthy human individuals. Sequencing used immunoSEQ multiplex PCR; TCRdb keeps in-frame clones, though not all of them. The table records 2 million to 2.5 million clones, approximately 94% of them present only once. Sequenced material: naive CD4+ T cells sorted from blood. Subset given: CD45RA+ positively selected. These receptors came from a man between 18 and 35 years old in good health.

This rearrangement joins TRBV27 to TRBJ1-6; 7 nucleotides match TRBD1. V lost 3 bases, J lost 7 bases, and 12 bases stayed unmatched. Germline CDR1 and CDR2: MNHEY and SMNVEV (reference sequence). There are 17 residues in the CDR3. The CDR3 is CASSFTGARSSNSPLHF. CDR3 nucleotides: TGTGCCAGCAGTTTTACAGGGGCACGGAGCTCGAATTCACCCCTCCACTTT.

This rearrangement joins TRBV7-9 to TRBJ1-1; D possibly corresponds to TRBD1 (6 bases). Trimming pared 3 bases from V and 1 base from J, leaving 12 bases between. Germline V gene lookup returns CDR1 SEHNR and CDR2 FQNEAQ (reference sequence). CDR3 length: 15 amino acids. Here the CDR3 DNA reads TGTGCCAGCAGCTTTAGGTCAGGGGCGAACACTGAAGCTTTCTTT. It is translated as CASSFRSGANTEAFF.

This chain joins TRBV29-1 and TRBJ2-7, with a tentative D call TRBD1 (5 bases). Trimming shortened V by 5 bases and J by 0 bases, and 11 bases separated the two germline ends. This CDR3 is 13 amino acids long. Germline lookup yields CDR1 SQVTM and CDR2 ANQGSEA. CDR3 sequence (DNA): TGCAGCGTTTGGAAGGGGCCCTCCTACGAGCAGTACTTC. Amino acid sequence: CSVWKGPSYEQYF.

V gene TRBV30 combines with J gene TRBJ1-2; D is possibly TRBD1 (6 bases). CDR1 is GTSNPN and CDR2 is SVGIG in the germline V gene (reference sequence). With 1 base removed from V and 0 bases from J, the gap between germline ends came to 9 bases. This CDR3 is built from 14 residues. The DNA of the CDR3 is TGTGCCTGGAGTGGGACAGCCGCTAACTATGGCTACACCTTC. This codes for CAWSGTAANYGYTF.

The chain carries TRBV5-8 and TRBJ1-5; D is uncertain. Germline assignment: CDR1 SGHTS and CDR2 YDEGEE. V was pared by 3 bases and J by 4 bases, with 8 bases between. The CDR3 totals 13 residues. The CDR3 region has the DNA TGTGCCAGCAGCTGGGCGAGGAATCAGCCCCAGCATTTT. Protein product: CASSWARNQPQHF. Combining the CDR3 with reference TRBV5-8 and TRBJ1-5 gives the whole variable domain EAGVTQSPTHLIKTRGQQATLRCSPISGHTSVYWYQQALGLGLQFLLWYDEGEERNRGNFPPRFSGRQFPNYSSELNVNALELEDSALYLCASSWARNQPQHFGDGTRLSIL.

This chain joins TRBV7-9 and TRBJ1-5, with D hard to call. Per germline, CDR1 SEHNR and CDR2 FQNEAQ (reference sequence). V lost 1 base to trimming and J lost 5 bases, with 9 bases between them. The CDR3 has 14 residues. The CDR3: CASSLESSHQPQHF. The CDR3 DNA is TGTGCCAGCAGCTTAGAGTCCAGTCATCAGCCCCAGCATTTT.

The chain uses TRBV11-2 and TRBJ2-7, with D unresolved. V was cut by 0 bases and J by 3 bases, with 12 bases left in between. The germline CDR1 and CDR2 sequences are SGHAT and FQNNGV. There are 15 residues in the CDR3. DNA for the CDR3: TGTGCCAGCAGCTTAGATAGAGTAGCCATCTACGAGCAGTACTTC. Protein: CASSLDRVAIYEQYF.

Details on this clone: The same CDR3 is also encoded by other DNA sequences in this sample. CDR3 in DNA: TGCAGTGCCCGATCAGATACGCAGTATTTT. Residues: CSARSDTQYF. This chain links TRBV20-1 with TRBJ2-3; D uncertain. The germline gives CDR1 DFQATT, CDR2 SNEGSKA (reference sequence). The germline V and J ends were trimmed by 6 bases and 4 bases, with 5 bases remaining between them. CDR3 length: 10 residues.

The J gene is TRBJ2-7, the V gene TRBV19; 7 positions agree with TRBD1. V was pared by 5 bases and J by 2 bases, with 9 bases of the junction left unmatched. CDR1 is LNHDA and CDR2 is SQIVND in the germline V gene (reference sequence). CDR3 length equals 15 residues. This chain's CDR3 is CASSRQGSGAYEQYF. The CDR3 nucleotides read TGTGCCAGTAGTCGACAGGGAAGTGGGGCCTACGAGCAGTACTTC.

The CDR3 DNA follows: TGTGCTAGTGCTTCAAGGGGCAGGGGGCAAGAGACCCAGTACTTC. Translating it yields CASASRGRGQETQYF. The V and J genes are TRBV12-5 and TRBJ2-5; 7 bases are a match to TRBD1. This CDR3 region has 15 residues. With 7 bases clipped from V and 2 bases from J, the junction kept 10 bases outside the gene matches. The germline gives CDR1 LGHNT, CDR2 FRNRAP.

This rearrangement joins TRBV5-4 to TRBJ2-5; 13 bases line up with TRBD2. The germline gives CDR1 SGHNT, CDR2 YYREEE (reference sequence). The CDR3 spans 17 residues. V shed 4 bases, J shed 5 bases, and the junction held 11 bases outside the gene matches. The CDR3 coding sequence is TGTGCCAGCAGCACCCGACTAGCGGGAGGTGAAGGGGAGACCCAGTACTTC. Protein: CASSTRLAGGEGETQYF.

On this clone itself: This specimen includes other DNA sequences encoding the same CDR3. In nucleotides, the CDR3 is TGTGCCAGTAGTTTGGGACAGGGGGCTTTGGGCAATCAGCCCCAGCATTTT. Translating gives CASSLGQGALGNQPQHF. The genes are TRBV19 and TRBJ1-5; 12 positions agree with TRBD1. The CDR3 spans 17 residues. V lost 5 bases and J lost 2; bases outside the gene matches: 7. The germline gives CDR1 LNHDA, CDR2 SQIVND (reference sequence).

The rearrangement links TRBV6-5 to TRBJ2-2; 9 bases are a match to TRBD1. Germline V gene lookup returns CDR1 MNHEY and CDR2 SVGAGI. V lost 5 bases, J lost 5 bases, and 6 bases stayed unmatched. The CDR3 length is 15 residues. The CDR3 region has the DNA TGTGCCAGCAGTGCGGGACAGGGAGTAACCGGGGAGCTGTTTTTT. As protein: CASSAGQGVTGELFF.

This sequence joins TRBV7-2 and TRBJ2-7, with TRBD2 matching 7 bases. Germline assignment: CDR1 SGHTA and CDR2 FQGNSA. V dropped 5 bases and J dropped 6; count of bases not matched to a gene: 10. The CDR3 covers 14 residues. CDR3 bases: TGTGCCAGCAGCCCGACTAGCCCGCCTAGCGAGCAGTACTTC. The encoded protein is CASSPTSPPSEQYF.

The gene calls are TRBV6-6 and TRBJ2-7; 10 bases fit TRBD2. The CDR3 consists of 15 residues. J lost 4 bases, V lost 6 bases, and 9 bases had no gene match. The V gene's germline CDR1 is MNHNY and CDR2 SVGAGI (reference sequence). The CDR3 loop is CASRPPGLASYEQYF. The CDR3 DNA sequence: TGTGCCAGCAGGCCTCCGGGACTAGCGTCTTACGAGCAGTACTTC.

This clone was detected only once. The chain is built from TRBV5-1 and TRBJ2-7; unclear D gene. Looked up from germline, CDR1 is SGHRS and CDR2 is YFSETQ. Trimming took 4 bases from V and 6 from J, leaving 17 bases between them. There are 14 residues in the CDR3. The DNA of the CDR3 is TGCGCCAGCAGCATCGGACCCCCATATAGCGAGCAGTACTTC. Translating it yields CASSIGPPYSEQYF.

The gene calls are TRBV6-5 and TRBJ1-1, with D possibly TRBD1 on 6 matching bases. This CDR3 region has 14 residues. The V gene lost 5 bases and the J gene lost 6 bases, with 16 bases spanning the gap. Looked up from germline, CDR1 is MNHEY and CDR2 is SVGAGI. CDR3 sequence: CASSRGHVIAEAFF. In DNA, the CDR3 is TGTGCCAGCAGTCGGGGACACGTTATCGCTGAAGCTTTCTTT.

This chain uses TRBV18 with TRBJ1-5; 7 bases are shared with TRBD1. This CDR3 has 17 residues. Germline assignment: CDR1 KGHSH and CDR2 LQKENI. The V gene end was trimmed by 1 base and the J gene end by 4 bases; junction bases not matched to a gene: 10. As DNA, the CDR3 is TGTGCCAGCTCACCACTGGCAGGGGGTAGCCCGAATCAGCCCCAGCATTTT. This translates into CASSPLAGGSPNQPQHF.

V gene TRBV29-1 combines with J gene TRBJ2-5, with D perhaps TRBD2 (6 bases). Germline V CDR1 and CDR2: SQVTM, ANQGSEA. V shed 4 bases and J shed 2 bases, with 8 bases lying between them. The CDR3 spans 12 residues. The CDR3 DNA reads TGCAGCGTTGTGGAGGGGCAAGAGACCCAGTACTTC. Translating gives CSVVEGQETQYF.

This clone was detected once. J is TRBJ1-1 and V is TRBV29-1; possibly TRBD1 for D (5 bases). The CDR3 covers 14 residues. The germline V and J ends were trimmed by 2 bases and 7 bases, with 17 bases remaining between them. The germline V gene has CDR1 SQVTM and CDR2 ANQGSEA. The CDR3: CSVELKGAFLEAFF. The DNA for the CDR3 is TGCAGCGTTGAACTAAAAGGGGCCTTTCTTGAAGCTTTCTTT. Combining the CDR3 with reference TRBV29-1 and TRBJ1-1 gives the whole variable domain SAVISQKPSRDICQRGTSLTIQCQVDSQVTMMFWYRQQPGQSLTLIATANQGSEATYESGFVIDKFPISRPNLTFSTLTVSNMSPEDSSIYLCSVELKGAFLEAFFGQGTRLTVV.

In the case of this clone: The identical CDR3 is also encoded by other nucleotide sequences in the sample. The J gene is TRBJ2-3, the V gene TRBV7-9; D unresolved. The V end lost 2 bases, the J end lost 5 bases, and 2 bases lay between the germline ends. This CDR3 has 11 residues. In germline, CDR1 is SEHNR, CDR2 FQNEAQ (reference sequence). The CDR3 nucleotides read TGTGCCAGCAGCTTAAGAGATACGCAGTATTTT. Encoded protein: CASSLRDTQYF.

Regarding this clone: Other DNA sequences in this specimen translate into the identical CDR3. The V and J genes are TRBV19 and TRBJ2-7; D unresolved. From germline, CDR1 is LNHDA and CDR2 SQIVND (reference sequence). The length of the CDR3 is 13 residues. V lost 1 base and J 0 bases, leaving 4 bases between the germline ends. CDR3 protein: CASSIADSYEQYF. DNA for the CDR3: TGTGCCAGTAGTATAGCAGACTCCTACGAGCAGTACTTC.